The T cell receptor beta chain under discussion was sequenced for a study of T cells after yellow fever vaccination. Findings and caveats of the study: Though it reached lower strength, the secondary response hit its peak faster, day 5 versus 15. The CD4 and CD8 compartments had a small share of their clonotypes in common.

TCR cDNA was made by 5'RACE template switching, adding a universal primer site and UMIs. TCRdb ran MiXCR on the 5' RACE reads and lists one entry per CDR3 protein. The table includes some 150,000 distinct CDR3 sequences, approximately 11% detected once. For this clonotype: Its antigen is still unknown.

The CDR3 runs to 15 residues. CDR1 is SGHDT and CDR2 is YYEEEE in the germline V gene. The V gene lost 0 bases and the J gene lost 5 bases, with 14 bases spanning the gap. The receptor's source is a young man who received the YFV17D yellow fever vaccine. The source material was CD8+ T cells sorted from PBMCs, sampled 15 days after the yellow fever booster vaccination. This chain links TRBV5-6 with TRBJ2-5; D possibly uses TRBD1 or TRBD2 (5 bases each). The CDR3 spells CASSLVGGGVETQYF. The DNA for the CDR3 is TGTGCCAGCAGCTTGGTTGGTGGGGGAGTGGAGACCCAGTACTTC. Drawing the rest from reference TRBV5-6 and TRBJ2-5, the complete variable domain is DAGVTQSPTHLIKTRGQQVTLRCSPKSGHDTVSWYQQALGQGPQFIFQYYEEEERQRGNFPDRFSGHQFPNYSSELNVNALLLGDSALYLCASSLVGGGVETQYFGPGTRLLVL.